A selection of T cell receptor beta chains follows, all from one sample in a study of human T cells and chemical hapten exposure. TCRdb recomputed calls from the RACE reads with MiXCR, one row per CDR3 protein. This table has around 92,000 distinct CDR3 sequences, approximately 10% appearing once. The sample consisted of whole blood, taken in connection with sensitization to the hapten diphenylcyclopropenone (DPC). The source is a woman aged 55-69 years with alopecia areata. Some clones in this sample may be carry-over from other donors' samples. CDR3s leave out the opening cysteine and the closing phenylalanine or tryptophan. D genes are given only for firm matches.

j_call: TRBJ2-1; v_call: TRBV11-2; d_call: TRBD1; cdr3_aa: ATRAGGNEQF
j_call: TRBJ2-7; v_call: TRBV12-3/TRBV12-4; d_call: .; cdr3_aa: ASSRRGHEQY
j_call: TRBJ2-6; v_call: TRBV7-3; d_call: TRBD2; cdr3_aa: ASSMTSGGTSGANVLT
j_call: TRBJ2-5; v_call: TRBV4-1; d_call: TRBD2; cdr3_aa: ASSHERLALGAKTQY
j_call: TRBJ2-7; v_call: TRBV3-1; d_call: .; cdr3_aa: ASSQVQGRGYEQY
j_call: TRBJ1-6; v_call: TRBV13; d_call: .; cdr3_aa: ASSLGDGGGNSPLH
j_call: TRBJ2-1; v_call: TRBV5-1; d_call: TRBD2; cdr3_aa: ASRWTSGGEVYNEQF
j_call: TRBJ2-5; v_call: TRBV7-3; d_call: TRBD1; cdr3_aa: ASSYSRGRGETQY
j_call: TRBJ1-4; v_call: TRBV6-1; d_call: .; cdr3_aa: ASSPSRFRPEFMQEKLF
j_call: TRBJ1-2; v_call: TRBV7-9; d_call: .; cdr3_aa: ASSLQGLYGYT
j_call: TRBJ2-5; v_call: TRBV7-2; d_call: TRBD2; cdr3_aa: ASSPGLAAGLGETQY
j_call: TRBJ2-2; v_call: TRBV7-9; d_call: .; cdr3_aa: ASSLPAGELF
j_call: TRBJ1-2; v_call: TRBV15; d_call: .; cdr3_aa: ATSRGQNYGYT
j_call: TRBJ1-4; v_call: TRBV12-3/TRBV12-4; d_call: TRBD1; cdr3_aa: ASSLYGQGDEKLF
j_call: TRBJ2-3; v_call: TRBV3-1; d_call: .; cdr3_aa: ASSAQMADTQY
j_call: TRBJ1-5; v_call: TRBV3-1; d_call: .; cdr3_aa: ASSQATNQPQH
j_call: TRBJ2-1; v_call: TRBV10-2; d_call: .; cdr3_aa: ASRPDSRRNEQF
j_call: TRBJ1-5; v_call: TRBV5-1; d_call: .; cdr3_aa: ASSLDGGSQPQH
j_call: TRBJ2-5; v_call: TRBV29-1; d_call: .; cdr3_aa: SVDRTAQETQY
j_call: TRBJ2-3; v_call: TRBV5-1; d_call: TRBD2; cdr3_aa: ASSVEGAGGTDTQY
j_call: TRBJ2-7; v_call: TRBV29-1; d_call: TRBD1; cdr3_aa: SAKTGNYEQY
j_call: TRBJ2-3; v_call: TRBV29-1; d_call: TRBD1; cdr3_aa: SGIRDRATDTQY
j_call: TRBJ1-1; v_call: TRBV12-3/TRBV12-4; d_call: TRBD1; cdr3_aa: ANSFTGVGTEAF
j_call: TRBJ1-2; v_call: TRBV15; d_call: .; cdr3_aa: ATSRGGGYYGYT
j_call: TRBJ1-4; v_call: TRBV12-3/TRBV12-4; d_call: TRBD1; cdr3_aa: ASRSGQDAEKLF
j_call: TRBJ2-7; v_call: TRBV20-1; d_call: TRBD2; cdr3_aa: SAHRTSSRGEQY
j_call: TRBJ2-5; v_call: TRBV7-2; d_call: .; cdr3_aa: ASSLQRQETQY
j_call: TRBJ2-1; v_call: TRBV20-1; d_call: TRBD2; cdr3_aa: SAFPTILAGGRDEQF
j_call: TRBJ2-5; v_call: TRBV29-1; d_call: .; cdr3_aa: SVGLGAETQY
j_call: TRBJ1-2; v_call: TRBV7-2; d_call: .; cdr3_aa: ASRRGDNYGGYT
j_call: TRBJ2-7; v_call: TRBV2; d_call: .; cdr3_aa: AGGARSYEQY
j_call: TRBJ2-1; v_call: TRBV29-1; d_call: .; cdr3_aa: SVGRGQAGHYNEQF
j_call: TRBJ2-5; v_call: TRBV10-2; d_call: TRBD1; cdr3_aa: AIARDRQETQY
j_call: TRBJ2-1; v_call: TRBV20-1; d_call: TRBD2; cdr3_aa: SASSGTSGNEQF
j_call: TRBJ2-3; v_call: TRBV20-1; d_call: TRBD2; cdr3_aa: SATPGLAGTDTQY
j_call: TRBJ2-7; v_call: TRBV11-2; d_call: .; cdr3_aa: ASSLVAQGGPGQY
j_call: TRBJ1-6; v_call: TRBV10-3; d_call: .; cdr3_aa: AISEGGSSYNSPLH
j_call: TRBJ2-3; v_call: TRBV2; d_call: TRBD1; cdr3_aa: ASRDRGTSTDTQY
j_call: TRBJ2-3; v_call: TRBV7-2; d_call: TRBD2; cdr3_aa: ASSQTSGEADTQY
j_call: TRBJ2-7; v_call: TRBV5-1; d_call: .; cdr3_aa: ASSFGQADEQY
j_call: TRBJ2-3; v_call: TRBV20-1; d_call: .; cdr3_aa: SARPSGAGTDTQY
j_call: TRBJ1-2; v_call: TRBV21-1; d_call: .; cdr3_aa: ASSKAGVRNYGYT
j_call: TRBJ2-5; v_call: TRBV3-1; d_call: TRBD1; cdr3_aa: ASSPPGTDKKTQY
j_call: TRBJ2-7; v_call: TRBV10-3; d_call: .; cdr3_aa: AISLQGYEQY
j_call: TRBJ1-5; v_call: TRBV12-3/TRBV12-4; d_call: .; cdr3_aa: ASSFRQGRDQPQH
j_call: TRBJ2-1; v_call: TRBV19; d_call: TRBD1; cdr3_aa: ASSIRQGPYNEQF
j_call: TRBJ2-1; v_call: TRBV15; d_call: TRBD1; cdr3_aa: ATRATGGAEHNEQF
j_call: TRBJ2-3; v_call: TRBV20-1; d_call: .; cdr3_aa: SADPSSGQY
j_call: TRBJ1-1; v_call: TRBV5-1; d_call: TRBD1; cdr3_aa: ASSRTGGDTEAF
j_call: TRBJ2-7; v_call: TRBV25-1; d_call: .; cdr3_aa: ASSDWGRMSSYEQY
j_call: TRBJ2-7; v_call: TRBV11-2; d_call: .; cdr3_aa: ASGYEQY
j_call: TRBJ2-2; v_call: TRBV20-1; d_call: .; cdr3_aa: SAPGTGANTGELF
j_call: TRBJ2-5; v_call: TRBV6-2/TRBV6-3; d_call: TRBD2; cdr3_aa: ASNERGLRETQY
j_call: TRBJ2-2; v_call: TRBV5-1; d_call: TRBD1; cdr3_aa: ASSLRTGANTGELF